This T cell receptor beta chain was identified in a study of T cells after yellow fever vaccination (dated 2019 in TCRdb). Looking at the study overall: The SMART-Seq v4 Ultra Low Input RNA kit was used to prepare libraries from fractions with low cell numbers. To follow T-cell clones before and after primary and booster YFV17D yellow fever vaccination, bulk TCR alpha and beta repertoires were sequenced over time. Bulk PBMC replicates and cell subsets were isolated from blood drawn at multiple timepoints before and after both primary and secondary immunization. Two healthy male donors, one aged 18 to 30 and one aged 30 to 40 years, made up the cohort.

This clonotype occurred a few times. No antigen is known for it. No much larger clonotype is one base removed from it; base qualities were not supplied. Broad study findings and their caveats: A small share of clonotypes was detected in both CD4 and CD8 compartments, with the overlap likely arising from convergent recombination. Most clones expanded after primary vaccination were re-detected after the booster (approximately 96% of CD4 and approximately 88% of CD8), suggesting broad memory maintenance. Because abundant contaminating clonotypes from the bulk population could be contained in FACS-sorted repertoires, computational filtering was required. The secondary T-cell response was found to be weaker but faster than the primary response, with a peak reached on day 5 rather than on day 15. Because only two donors were included in the study, the extent to which the findings can be generalized is limited.

Explained via the paper, the treatment or condition label denotes: live attenuated yellow fever vaccine strain. A standard Ficoll-Paque protocol was used to isolate PBMCs from peripheral blood. Dynabeads CD4 and CD8 positive selection kits were used to isolate CD4 and CD8 T-cell fractions. TriZol was used to extract RNA from bulk PBMCs, CD4 and CD8 fractions, and dextramer-positive and dextramer-negative fractions. Sequences LGHNA (CDR1) and YSLEER (CDR2) are obtained from the germline V gene. The CDR3 goes from the cysteine to the phenylalanine over 14 residues. Kept here is only the CDR3 DNA, which spans 42 bases and is read in frame from base 1. Unmatched junction bases come to 2, with V trimmed by 0 bases and J by 4 bases. Sequencing used an Illumina NovaSeq 6000. TCR cDNA was made using 5'RACE template switching, a step that added a universal primer site and unique molecular identifiers. Priming of cDNA synthesis was performed from both the TCR alpha and TCR beta constant segments. Library amplification involved two PCR steps, and the second step added sample barcodes and sequencing adapters. Sequencing of libraries was done on Illumina HiSeq 2500 (2x100 bp) or NovaSeq (2x150 bp). The published analysis was carried out like this. Reads were demultiplexed and collapsed into UMI consensus sequences with MIGEC, and V(D)J alignment was performed with MiXCR. Using edgeR on replicate PBMC samples, clonotypes were called vaccine-responding if FDR was below 0.01 and the log2 fold change was above 5 up to day 15. Each bulk clonotype received a CD4 or CD8 identity based on whether the sequenced CD4 or CD8 repertoire contained that clonotype at higher abundance. The public reads were quality trimmed at Q25 with fastp and then assembled into clones with MiXCR by TCRdb, keeping productive beta chains. Each CDR3 protein gets just one entry, which takes the most common genes and DNA from the rows behind it. TCRdb, not the original authors, processed these V and J calls. The sample table contains 300,000 to 400,000 distinct CDR3 sequences; only one count was recorded for roughly an eighth of them. The ten largest clonotypes hold about 3% of the sample.

The TCR sequence derives from a young man who received the YFV17D yellow fever vaccine. The chain uses TRBV4-3 and TRBJ1-1; 7 of the junction bases match TRBD1. The input for sequencing was CD4+ T cells sorted from PBMCs, taken 15 days after the yellow fever booster vaccination. The CDR3 protein sequence reads: CASSQDSGGTEAFF. The DNA is TGCGCCAGCAGCCAAGATTCAGGGGGCACTGAAGCTTTCTTT.